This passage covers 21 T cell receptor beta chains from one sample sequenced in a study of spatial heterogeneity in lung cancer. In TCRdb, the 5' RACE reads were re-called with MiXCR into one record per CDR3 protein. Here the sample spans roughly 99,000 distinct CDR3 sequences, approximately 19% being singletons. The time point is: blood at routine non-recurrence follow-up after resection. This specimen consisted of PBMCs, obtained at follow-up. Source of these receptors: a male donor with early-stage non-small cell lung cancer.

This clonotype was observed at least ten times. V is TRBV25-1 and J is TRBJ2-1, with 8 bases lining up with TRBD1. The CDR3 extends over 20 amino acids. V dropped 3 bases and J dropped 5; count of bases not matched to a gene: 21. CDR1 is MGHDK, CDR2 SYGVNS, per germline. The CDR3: CASSDHRRDRRSKVNNEQFF. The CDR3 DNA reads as TGTGCCAGCAGTGATCACCGCCGGGACAGGAGGTCGAAAGTAAACAATGAGCAGTTCTTC.

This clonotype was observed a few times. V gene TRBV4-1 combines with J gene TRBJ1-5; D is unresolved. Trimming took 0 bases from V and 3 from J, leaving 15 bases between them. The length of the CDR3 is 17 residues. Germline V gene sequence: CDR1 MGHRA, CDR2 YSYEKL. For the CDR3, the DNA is TGCGCCAGCAGCCAAGATCAGCGGGCCATCCTCAATCAGCCCCAGCATTTT. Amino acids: CASSQDQRAILNQPQHF.

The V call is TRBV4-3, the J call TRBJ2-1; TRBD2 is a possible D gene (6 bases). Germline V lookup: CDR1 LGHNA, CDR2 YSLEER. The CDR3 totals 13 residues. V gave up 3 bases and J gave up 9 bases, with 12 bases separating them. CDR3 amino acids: CASSHTLAVEQFF. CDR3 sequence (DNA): TGCGCCAGCAGCCATACCTTAGCGGTTGAGCAGTTCTTC.

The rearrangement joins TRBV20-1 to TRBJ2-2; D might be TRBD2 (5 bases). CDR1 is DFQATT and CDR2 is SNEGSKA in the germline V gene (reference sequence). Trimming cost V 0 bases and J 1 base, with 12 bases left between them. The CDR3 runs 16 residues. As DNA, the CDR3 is TGCAGTGCTAGAGAATCCGGGAAGGGGAACACCGGGGAGCTGTTTTTT. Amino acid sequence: CSARESGKGNTGELFF.

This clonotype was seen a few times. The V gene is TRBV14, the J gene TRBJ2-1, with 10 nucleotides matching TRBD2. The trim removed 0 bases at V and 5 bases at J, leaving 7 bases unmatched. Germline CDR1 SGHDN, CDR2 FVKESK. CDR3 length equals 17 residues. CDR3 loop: CASSQDPGLAFHNEQFF. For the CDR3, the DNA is TGTGCCAGCAGCCAAGATCCGGGACTAGCGTTCCACAATGAGCAGTTCTTC. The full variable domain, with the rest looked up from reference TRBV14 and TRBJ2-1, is EAGVTQFPSHSVIEKGQTVTLRCDPISGHDNLYWYRRVMGKEIKFLLHFVKESKQDESGMPNNRFLAERTGGTYSTLKVQPAELEDSGVYFCASSQDPGLAFHNEQFFGPGTRLTVL.

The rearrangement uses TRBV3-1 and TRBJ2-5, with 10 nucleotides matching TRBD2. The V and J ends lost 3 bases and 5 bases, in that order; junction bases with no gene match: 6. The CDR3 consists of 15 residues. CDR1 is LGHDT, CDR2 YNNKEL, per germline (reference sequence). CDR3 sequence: CASSQLAGGKETQYF. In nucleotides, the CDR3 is TGTGCCAGCAGCCAGTTAGCGGGGGGCAAGGAGACCCAGTACTTC.

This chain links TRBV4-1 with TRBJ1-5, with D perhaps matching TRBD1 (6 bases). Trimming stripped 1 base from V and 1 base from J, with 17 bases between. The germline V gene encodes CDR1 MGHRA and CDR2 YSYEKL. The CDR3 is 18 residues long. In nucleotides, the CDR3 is TGCGCCAGCAGCCAAGTCACCTCCGGGACAAACAGCAATCAGCCCCAGCATTTT. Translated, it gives CASSQVTSGTNSNQPQHF.

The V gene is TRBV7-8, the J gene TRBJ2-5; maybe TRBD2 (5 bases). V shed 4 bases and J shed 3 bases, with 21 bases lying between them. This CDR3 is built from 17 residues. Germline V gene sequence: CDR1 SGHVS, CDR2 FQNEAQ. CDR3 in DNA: TGTGCCAGCAGCTCCGCCCTTAGCCGCGGGCGGGAAGAGACCCAGTACTTC. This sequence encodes CASSSALSRGREETQYF.

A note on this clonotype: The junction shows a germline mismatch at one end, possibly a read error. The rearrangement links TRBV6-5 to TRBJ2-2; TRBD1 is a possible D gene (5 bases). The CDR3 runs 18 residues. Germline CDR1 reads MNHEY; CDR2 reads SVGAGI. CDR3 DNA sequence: TGTGCCAGCAGTCACTCCCGGACACAAGAGAGTCCAACCGGGGAGCTGTTTTTT. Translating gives CASSHSRTQESPTGELFF.

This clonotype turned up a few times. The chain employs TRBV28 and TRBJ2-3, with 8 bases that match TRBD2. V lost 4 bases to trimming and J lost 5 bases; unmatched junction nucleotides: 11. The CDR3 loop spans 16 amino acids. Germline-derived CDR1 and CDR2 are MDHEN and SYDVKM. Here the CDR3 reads CASSSPGGGSLDTQYF. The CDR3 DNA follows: TGTGCCAGCAGTTCTCCCGGCGGGGGGTCCCTAGATACGCAGTATTTT.

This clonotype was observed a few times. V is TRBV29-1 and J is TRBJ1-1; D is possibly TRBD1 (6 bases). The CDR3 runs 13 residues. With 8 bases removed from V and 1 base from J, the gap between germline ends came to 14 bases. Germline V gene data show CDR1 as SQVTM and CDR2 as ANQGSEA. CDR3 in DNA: TGCAGCCACGGGGGGGCTTCGAACACTGAAGCTTTCTTT. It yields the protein CSHGGASNTEAFF.

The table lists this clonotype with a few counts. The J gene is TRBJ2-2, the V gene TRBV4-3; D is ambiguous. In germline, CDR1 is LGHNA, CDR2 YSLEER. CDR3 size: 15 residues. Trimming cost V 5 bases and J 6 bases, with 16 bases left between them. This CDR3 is CASSKNSDLPGELFF. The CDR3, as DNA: TGCGCCAGCAGCAAGAACAGCGACCTCCCCGGGGAGCTGTTTTTT.

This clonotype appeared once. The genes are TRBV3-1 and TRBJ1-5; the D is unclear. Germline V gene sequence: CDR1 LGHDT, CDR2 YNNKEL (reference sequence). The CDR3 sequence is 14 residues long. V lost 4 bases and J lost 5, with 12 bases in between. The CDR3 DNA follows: TGTGCCAGCAGCCTCGGTCTTAGAGATCAGCCCCAGCATTTT. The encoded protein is CASSLGLRDQPQHF.

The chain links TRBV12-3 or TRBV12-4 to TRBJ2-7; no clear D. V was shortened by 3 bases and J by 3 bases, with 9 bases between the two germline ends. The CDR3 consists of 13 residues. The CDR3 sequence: CASSFGKHYEQYV. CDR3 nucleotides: TGTGCCAGCAGTTTTGGGAAACACTACGAGCAGTACGTC.

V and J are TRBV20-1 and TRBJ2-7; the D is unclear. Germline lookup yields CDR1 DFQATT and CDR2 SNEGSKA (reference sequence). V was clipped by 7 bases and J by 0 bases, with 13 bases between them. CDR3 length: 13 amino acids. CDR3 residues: CSVWYGDSYEQYF. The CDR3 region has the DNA TGCAGTGTTTGGTATGGGGACTCCTACGAGCAGTACTTC.

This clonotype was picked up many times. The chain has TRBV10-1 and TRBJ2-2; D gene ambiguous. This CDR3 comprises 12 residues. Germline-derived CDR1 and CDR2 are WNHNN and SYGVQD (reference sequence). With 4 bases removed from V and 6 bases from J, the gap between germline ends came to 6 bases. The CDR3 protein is CASSASPGELFF. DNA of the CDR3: TGCGCCAGCAGTGCAAGCCCCGGGGAGCTGTTTTTT.

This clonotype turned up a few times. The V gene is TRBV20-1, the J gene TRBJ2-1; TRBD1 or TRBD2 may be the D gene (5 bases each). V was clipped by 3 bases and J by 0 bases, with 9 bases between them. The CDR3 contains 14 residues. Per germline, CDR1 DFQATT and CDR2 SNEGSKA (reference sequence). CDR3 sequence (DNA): TGCAGTGCTAGGGGACCGAGCTCCTACAATGAGCAGTTCTTC. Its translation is CSARGPSSYNEQFF.

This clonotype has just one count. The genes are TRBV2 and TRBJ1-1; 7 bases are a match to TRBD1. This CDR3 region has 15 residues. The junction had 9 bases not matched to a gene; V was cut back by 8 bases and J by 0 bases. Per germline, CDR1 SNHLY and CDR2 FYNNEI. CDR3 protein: CASERTGAMNTEAFF. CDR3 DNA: TGTGCCAGCGAGCGAACAGGGGCTATGAACACTGAAGCTTTCTTT.

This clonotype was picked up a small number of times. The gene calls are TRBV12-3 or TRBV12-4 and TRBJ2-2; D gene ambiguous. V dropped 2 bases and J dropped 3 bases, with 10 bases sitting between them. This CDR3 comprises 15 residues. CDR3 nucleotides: TGTGCCAGCAGTTTATTTGGCGGAGACACCGGGGAGCTGTTTTTT. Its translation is CASSLFGGDTGELFF.

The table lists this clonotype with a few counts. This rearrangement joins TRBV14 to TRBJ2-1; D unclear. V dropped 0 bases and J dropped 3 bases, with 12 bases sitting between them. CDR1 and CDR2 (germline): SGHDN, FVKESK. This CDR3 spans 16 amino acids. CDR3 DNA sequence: TGTGCCAGCAGCCAAGATCTACTGCCCGGCTACAATGAGCAGTTCTTC. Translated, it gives CASSQDLLPGYNEQFF.

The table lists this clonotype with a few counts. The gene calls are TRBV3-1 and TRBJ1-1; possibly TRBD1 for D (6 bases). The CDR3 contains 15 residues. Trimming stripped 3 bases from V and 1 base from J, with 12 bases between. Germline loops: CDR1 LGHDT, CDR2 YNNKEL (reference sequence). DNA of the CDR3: TGTGCCAGCAGCCACTCGGACAGAAAGAACACTGAAGCTTTCTTT. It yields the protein CASSHSDRKNTEAFF. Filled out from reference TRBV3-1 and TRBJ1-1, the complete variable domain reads DTAVSQTPKYLVTQMGNDKSIKCEQNLGHDTMYWYKQDSKKFLKIMFSYNNKELIINETVPNRFSPKSPDKAHLNLHINSLELGDSAVYFCASSHSDRKNTEAFFGQGTRLTVV.